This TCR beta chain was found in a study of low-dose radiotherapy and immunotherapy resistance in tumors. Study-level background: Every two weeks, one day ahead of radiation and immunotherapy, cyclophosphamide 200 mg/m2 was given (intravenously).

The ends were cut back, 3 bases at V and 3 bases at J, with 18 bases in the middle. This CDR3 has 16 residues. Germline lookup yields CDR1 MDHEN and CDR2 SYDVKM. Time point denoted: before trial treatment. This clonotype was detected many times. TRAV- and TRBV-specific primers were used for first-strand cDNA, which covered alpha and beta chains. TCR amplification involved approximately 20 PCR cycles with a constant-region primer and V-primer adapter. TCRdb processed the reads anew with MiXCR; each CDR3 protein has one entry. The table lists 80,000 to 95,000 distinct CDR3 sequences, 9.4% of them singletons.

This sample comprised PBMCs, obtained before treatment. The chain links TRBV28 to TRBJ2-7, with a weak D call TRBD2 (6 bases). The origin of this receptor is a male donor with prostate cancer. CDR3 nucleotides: TGTGCCAGCAGTTTTGGAGGGCGCGCCAATGTCTACGAGCAGTACTTC. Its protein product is CASSFGGRANVYEQYF.